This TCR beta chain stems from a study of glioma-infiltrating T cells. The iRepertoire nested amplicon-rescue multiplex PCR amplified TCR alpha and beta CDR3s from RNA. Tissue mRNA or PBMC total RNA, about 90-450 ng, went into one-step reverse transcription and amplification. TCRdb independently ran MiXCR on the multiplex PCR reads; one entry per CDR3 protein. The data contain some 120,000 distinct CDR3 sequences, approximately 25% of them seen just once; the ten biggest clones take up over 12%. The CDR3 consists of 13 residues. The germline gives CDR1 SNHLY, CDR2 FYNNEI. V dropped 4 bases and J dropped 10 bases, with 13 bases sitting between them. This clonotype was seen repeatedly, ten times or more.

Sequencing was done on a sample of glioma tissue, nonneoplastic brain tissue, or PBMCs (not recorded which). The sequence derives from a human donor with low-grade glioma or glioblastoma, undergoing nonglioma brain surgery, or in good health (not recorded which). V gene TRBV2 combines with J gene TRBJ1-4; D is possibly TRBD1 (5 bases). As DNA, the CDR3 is TGTGCCAGCAGTGGAACGACAGTAGGAAAACTGTTTTTT. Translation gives CASSGTTVGKLFF.